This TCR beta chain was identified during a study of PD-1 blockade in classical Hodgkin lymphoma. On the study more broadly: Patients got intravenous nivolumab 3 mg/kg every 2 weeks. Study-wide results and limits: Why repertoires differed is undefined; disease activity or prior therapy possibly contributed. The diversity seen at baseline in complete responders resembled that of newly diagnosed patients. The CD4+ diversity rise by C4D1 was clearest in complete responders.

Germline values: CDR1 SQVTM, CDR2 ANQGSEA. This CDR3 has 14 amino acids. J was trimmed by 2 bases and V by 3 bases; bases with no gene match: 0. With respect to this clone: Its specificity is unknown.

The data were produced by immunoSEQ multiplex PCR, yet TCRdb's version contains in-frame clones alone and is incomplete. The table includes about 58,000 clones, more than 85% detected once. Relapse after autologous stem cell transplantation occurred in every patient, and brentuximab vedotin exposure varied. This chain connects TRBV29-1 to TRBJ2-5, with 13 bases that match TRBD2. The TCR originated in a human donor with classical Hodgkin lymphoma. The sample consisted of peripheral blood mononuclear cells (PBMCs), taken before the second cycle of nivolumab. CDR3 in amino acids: CSVEGLAGQETQYF. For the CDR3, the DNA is TGCAGCGTTGAGGGACTAGCGGGACAAGAGACCCAGTACTTC.